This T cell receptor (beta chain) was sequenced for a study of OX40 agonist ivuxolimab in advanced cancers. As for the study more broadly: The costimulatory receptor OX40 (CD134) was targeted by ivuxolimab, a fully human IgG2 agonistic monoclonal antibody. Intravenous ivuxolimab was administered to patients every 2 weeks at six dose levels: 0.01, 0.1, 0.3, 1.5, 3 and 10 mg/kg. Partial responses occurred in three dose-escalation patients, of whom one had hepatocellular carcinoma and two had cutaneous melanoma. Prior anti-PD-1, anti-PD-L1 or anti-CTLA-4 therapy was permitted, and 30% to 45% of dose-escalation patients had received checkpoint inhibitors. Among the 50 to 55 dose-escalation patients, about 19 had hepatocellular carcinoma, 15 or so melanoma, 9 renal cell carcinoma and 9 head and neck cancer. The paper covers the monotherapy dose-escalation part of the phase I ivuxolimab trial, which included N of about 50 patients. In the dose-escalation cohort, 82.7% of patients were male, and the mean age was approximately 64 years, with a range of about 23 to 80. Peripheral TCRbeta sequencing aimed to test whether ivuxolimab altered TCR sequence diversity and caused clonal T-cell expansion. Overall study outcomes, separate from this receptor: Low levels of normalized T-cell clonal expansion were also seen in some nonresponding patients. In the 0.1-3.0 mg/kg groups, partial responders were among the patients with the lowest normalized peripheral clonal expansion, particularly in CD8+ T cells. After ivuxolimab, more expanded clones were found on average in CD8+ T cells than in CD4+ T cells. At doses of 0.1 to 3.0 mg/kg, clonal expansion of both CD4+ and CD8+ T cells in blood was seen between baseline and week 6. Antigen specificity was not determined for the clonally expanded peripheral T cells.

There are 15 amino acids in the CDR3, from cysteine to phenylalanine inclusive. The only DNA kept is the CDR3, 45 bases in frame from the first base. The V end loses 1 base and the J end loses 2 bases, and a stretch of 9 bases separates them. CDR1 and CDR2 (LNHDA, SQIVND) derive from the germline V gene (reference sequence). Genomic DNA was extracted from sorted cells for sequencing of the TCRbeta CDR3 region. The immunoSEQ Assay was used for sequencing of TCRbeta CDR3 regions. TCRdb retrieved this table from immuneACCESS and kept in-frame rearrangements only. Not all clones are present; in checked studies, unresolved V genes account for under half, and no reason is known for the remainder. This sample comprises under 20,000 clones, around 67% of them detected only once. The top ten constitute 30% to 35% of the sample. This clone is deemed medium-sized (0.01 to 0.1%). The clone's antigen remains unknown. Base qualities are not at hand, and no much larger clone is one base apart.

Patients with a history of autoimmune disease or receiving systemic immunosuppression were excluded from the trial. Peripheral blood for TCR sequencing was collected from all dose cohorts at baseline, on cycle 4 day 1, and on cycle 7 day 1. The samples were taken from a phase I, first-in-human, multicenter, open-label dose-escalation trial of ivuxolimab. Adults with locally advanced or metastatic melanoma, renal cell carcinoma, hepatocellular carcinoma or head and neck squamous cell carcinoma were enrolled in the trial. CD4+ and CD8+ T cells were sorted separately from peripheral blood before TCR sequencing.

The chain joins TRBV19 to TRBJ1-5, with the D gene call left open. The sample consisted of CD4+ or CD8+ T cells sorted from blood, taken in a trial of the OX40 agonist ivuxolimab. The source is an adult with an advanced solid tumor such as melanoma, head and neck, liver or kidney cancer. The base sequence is TGTGCCAGTAGTATAGGGGAAGGGCGCAATCAGCCCCAGCATTTT. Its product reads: CASSIGEGRNQPQHF. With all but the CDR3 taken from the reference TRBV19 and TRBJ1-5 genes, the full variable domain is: DGGITQSPKYLFRKEGQNVTLSCEQNLNHDAMYWYRQDPGQGLRLIYYSQIVNDFQKGDIAEGYSVSREKKESFPLTVTSAQKNPTAFYLCASSIGEGRNQPQHFGDGTRLSIL.